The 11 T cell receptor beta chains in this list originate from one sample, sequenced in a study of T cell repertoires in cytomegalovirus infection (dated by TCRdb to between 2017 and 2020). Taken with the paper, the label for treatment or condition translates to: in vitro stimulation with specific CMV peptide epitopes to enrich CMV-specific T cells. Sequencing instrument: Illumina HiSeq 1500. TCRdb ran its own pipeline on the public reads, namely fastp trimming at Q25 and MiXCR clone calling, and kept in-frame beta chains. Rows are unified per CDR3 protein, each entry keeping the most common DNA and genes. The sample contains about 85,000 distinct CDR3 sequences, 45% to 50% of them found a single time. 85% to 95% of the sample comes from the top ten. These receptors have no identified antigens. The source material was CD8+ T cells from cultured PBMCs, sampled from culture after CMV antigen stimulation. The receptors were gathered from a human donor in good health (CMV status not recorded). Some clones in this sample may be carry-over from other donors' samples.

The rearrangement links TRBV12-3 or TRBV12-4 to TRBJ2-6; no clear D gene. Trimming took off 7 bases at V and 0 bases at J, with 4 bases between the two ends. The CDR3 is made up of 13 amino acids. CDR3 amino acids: CASTNSGANVLTF. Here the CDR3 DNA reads TGTGCCAGCACCAACTCTGGGGCCAACGTCCTGACTTTC.

This CDR3 reads CASSRTGGNTEAFF. In DNA, the CDR3 is TGTGCCAGCAGCCGGACAGGGGGGAACACTGAAGCTTTCTTT. The chain is built from TRBV7-9 and TRBJ1-1, with 10 bases matching TRBD1. The CDR3 is made up of 14 amino acids. V shed 5 bases, J shed 1 base, and the junction held 1 base outside the gene matches. Germline CDR1 SEHNR, CDR2 FQNEAQ (reference sequence).

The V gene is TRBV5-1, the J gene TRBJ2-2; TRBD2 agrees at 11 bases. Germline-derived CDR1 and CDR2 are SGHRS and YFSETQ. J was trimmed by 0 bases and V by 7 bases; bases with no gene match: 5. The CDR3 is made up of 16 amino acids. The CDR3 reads CASELTSGTNTGELFF. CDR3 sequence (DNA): TGCGCCAGCGAACTGACTAGCGGGACGAACACCGGGGAGCTGTTTTTT.

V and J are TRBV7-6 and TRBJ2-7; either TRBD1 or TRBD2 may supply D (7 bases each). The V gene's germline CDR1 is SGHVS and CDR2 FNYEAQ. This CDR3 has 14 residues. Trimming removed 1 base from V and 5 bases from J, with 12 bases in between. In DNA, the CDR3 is TGTGCCAGCAGCTTAGGTGGGAGGGGGCACGAGCAGTACTTC. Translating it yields CASSLGGRGHEQYF.

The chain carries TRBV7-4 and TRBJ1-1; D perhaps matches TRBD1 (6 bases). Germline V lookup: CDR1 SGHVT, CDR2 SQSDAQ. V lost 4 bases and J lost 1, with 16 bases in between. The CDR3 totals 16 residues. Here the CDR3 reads CASSSSEGGRNTEAFF. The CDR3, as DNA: TGTGCCAGCAGCTCCTCGGAGGGGGGGAGGAACACTGAAGCTTTCTTT.

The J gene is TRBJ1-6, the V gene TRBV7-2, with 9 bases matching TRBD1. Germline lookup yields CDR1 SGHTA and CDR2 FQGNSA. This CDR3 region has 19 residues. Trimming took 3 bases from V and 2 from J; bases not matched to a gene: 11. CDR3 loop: CASSFRPGQGTTYNSPLHF. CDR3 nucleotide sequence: TGTGCCAGCAGCTTCCGCCCGGGACAGGGAACAACCTATAATTCACCCCTCCACTTT.

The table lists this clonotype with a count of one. The DNA for the CDR3 is TGCAGTGCTAGAGAAGGGGGGCCCTACGAGCAGTACTTC. It codes for CSAREGGPYEQYF. The chain carries TRBV20-1 and TRBJ2-7; D may match TRBD1 or TRBD2 (6 bases each). The CDR3 is made up of 13 amino acids. Germline CDR1 is DFQATT and CDR2 is SNEGSKA (reference sequence). V lost 0 bases, J lost 2 bases, and 8 bases lay in between.

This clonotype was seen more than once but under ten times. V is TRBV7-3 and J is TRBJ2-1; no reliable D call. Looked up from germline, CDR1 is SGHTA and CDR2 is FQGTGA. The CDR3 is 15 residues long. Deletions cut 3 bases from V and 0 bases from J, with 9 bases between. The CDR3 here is CASSLIVSSYNEQFF. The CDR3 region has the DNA TGTGCCAGCAGCTTGATAGTGAGCTCCTACAATGAGCAGTTCTTC.

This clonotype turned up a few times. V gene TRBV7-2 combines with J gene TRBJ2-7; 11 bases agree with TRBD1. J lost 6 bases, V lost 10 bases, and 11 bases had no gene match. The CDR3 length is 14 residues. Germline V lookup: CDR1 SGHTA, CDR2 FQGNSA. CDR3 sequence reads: CAIGRGQGDLEQYF. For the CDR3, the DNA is TGTGCCATAGGGAGGGGACAGGGGGACCTCGAGCAGTACTTC.

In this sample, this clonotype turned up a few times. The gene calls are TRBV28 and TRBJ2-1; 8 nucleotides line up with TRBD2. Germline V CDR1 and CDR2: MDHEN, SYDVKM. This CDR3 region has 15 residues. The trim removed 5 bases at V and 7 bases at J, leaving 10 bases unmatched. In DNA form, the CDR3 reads TGTGCCAGCAGTCGCAGCGGGGGTCCTCTAAATGAGCAGTTCTTC. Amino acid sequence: CASSRSGGPLNEQFF.

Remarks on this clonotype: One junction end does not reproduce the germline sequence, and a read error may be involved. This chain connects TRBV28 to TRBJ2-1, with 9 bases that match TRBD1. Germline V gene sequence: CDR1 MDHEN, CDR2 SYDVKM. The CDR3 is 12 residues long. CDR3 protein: CASSFGTGRPFF. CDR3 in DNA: TGTGCCAGCAGTTTCGGGACAGGGCGACCGTTCTTT.